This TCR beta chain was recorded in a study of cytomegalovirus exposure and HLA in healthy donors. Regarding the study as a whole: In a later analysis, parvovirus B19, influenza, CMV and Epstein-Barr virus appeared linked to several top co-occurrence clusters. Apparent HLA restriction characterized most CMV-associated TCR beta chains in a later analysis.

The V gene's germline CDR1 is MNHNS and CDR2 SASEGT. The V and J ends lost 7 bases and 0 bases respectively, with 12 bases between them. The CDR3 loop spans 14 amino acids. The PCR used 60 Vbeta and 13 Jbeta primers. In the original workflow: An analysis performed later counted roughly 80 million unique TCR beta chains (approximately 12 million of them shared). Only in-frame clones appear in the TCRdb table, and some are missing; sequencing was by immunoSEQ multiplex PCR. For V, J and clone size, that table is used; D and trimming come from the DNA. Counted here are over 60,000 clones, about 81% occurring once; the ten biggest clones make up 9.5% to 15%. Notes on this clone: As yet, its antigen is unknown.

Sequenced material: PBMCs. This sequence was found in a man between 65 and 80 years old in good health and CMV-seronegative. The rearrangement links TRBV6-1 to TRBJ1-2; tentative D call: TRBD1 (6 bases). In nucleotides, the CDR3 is TGTGCCAGCAAAGACACAGGGACTAACTATGGCTACACCTTC. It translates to CASKDTGTNYGYTF.